This T cell receptor beta chain was captured in a study of PD-1 blockade in classical Hodgkin lymphoma. Sample time point: newly diagnosed, previously untreated cHL patient sample. Per germline, CDR1 KGHSH and CDR2 LQKENI. This CDR3 is 13 amino acids long. Trimming cost V 5 bases and J 9 bases, with 11 bases left between them. The repertoire was sequenced with immunoSEQ multiplex PCR; TCRdb's copy has only in-frame clones and lacks some. The sample contains over 60,000 clones, roughly 92% of which appear only once. Sequencing input: peripheral blood mononuclear cells (PBMCs). The chain couples TRBV18 to TRBJ1-6; D might be TRBD1 (5 bases). This TCR derives from a human donor with classical Hodgkin lymphoma. The CDR3 coding sequence is TGTGCCAGCTCAATGCCAGGGCTTTCACCCCTCCACTTT. It specifies CASSMPGLSPLHF.